These 23 T cell receptor beta chains were sequenced from one sample in a study of response to subunit inactivated influenza vaccine. TCRdb recomputed calls from the RT-PCR reads with MiXCR, one row per CDR3 protein. The sample contains hundreds of thousands of distinct CDR3 sequences, 12% of which appear only once. Sequencing used non-naive T cells sorted from PBMCs, obtained 14 to 15 days before vaccination. These receptors were collected from a man in his forties or fifties who received an inactivated influenza vaccine.

The chain employs TRBV12-3 or TRBV12-4 and TRBJ2-1; TRBD1 aligns across 9 bases. Trimming took 7 bases from V and 4 from J; bases not matched to a gene: 8. The CDR3 runs to 15 residues. The CDR3 loop reads CASTLGGTGYNEQFF. DNA for the CDR3: TGTGCCAGCACCCTCGGAGGGACAGGGTACAATGAGCAGTTCTTC.

This clonotype was seen a handful of times. This chain links TRBV5-1 with TRBJ2-3, with 14 bases matching TRBD2. Germline values: CDR1 SGHRS, CDR2 YFSETQ. The CDR3 loop spans 18 amino acids. The ends lost 4 bases at V and 4 bases at J; junction bases unmatched: 11. CDR3 region: CASSAYGWTSGRSDTQYF. CDR3 in DNA: TGCGCCAGCAGCGCGTACGGATGGACTAGCGGGAGGTCAGATACGCAGTATTTT.

Concerning this clonotype: At one boundary the junction diverges from the germline segment, which might be a read error. The chain has TRBV20-1 and TRBJ1-4; 7 positions agree with TRBD1. The CDR3 covers 14 residues. Germline V CDR1 and CDR2: DFQATT, SNEGSKA (reference sequence). CDR3 DNA: TGCAGTGCCAGAGGGACAGACTCTAATGAAAAACTGTTTTTT. Translating gives CSARGTDSNEKLFF.

The chain couples TRBV7-9 to TRBJ2-1; no definite D call. The CDR3 has 15 amino acids. The V end lost 5 bases, the J end lost 9 bases, and 20 bases lay between the germline ends. Per germline, CDR1 SEHNR and CDR2 FQNEAQ (reference sequence). In DNA, the CDR3 is TGTGCCAGCAGCCCCCTCGGCAGGCCTAAGGTTGAGCAGTTCTTC. Its protein is CASSPLGRPKVEQFF.

This clonotype was counted many times. This rearrangement joins TRBV12-3 or TRBV12-4 to TRBJ2-5; tentative D call: TRBD2 (5 bases). Trimming took off 4 bases at V and 7 bases at J, with 7 bases between the two ends. The length of the CDR3 is 11 residues. CDR3 sequence (DNA): TGTGCCAGCAGTTCAGGAGGGACCCAGTACTTC. Its protein product is CASSSGGTQYF.

This clonotype was recorded at least ten times. The rearrangement links TRBV20-1 to TRBJ2-7; D ambiguous. The CDR3 is made up of 13 amino acids. V shed 0 bases and J shed 1 base, with 7 bases lying between them. Germline CDR1 and CDR2: DFQATT and SNEGSKA (reference sequence). The CDR3: CSARDGESYEQYF. Written as DNA, the CDR3 is TGCAGTGCTAGAGATGGGGAATCCTACGAGCAGTACTTC.

V gene TRBV6-1 combines with J gene TRBJ2-7, with 10 bases identical to TRBD1. After removal of 2 bases from V and 3 bases from J, the junction contained 4 bases not matched to a gene. The CDR3 has 15 residues. The germline V gene encodes CDR1 MNHNS and CDR2 SASEGT. The CDR3 nucleotides are TGTGCCAGCAGTGAAAGGGACAGGGGATTCTACGAGCAGTACTTC. Residues: CASSERDRGFYEQYF.

This clonotype was detected ten times or more. The rearrangement uses TRBV7-8 and TRBJ2-6; 7 bases align to TRBD1. This CDR3 has 18 residues. Germline CDR1 and CDR2: SGHVS and FQNEAQ. The ends lost 6 bases at V and 0 bases at J; junction bases unmatched: 11. CDR3 DNA: TGTGCCAGCAGGGGGATCGACAGGGCCCACTCTGGGGCCAACGTCCTGACTTTC. It yields the protein CASRGIDRAHSGANVLTF.

This clonotype was recorded a few times. This chain links TRBV10-3 with TRBJ2-5; D is tentatively TRBD1 or TRBD2 (5 bases each). In germline, CDR1 is ENHRY, CDR2 SYGVKD. Trimming stripped 0 bases from V and 3 bases from J, with 11 bases between. The CDR3 extends over 15 amino acids. The CDR3 DNA sequence: TGTGCCATCAGTGAGTCCCGTGTGGGGGAAGAGACCCAGTACTTC. Its protein product is CAISESRVGEETQYF.

This clonotype was observed a few times. CDR3 protein: CASSVQGGNQPQHF. CDR3 bases: TGTGCCAGCAGCGTACAGGGTGGCAATCAGCCCCAGCATTTT. This chain joins TRBV12-3 or TRBV12-4 and TRBJ1-5; a weak D match, TRBD1 (6 bases). The CDR3 totals 14 residues. Trimming took 6 bases from V and 2 from J, leaving 11 bases between them.

V and J are TRBV7-3 and TRBJ2-5; 11 bases are a match to TRBD2. In germline, CDR1 is SGHTA, CDR2 FQGTGA. The V and J ends lost 0 bases and 2 bases, in that order; junction bases with no gene match: 2. The CDR3 has 16 residues. CDR3 amino acids: CASSLTGTSGQETQYF. The CDR3 coding sequence is TGTGCCAGCAGCTTAACCGGGACTAGCGGACAAGAGACCCAGTACTTC.

The sample holds a few counts of this clonotype. The chain recombines TRBV24-1 with TRBJ2-3, with D tentatively TRBD1 (6 bases). In germline, CDR1 is KGHDR, CDR2 SFDVKD. The CDR3 is 15 residues long. V gave up 5 bases and J gave up 3 bases, with 14 bases separating them. The CDR3 spells CATSVQGKGTDTQYF. The CDR3 nucleotides are TGTGCCACCAGTGTACAGGGTAAAGGGACAGATACGCAGTATTTT.

This clonotype has just a few counts. The chain couples TRBV7-9 to TRBJ2-3; a possible D gene is TRBD1 (6 bases). CDR3 length: 13 residues. The germline CDR1 and CDR2 sequences are SEHNR and FQNEAQ (reference sequence). Trimming left V 10 bases short and J 2 bases short, with 13 bases between. Here the CDR3 reads CATSQGNTDTQYF. The DNA for the CDR3 is TGTGCCACCTCACAGGGTAACACAGATACGCAGTATTTT. Full variable domain (remainder filled in from reference TRBV7-9 and TRBJ2-3): DTGVSQNPRHKITKRGQNVTFRCDPISEHNRLYWYRQTLGQGPEFLTYFQNEAQLEKSRLLSDRFSAERPKGSFSTLEIQRTEQGDSAMYLCATSQGNTDTQYFGPGTRLTVL.

This clonotype was found a few times. V gene TRBV29-1 combines with J gene TRBJ2-3; 7 bases agree with TRBD1. The trim removed 4 bases at V and 1 base at J, leaving 2 bases unmatched. The CDR3 extends over 13 amino acids. Germline CDR1 reads SQVTM; CDR2 reads ANQGSEA. The CDR3 DNA sequence: TGCAGCGTTGGGACAGGACGCACAGATACGCAGTATTTT. This gives the protein CSVGTGRTDTQYF.

This clonotype appeared a few times. This sequence joins TRBV28 and TRBJ2-2; D unclear. CDR3 length: 15 residues. With 6 bases removed from V and 1 base from J, the gap between germline ends came to 12 bases. CDR1 and CDR2 (germline): MDHEN, SYDVKM. The CDR3 DNA reads TGTGCCAGCAGCGAAGCGTCAAGGAACACCGGGGAGCTGTTTTTT. This translates into CASSEASRNTGELFF. The whole variable domain, remainder taken from reference TRBV28 and TRBJ2-2, is DVKVTQSSRYLVKRTGEKVFLECVQDMDHENMFWYRQDPGLGLRLIYFSYDVKMKEKGDIPEGYSVSREKKERFSLILESASTNQTSMYLCASSEASRNTGELFFGEGSRLTVL.

This clonotype was counted many times. The chain recombines TRBV27 with TRBJ1-6; 8 nucleotides agree with TRBD1. J gave up 10 bases and V 10 bases, and 6 bases lay outside the gene matches. Germline CDR1 is MNHEY and CDR2 is SMNVEV (reference sequence). This CDR3 spans 12 amino acids. DNA of the CDR3: TGTGCCACCCGGACAGGGTACTCACCCCTCCACTTT. It translates to CATRTGYSPLHF.

The sample holds many counts of this clonotype. The chain is built from TRBV20-1 and TRBJ1-2; 8 bases match TRBD1. CDR1 and CDR2 (germline): DFQATT, SNEGSKA (reference sequence). The CDR3 is 16 residues long. The J segment lost 2 bases and the V segment lost 3 bases, leaving 11 bases of the junction unmatched. CDR3: CSASGGSRGRNYGYTF. DNA for the CDR3: TGCAGTGCTAGTGGCGGATCCAGGGGGCGAAACTATGGCTACACCTTC.

This clonotype came up a few times. V gene TRBV29-1 combines with J gene TRBJ2-1; 8 bases fit TRBD2. The CDR3 has 14 residues. CDR1 and CDR2 (germline): SQVTM, ANQGSEA. Unmatched junction bases numbered 9, after V lost 7 bases and J lost 4 bases. The CDR3 sequence is CSALGGGHYNEQFF. DNA for the CDR3: TGCAGCGCGCTCGGGGGGGGACATTACAATGAGCAGTTCTTC.

The chain recombines TRBV5-4 with TRBJ2-3, with 12 bases fitting TRBD2. This CDR3 is built from 16 residues. In germline, CDR1 is SGHNT, CDR2 YYREEE (reference sequence). The V segment lost 4 bases and the J segment 4 bases; nucleotides outside the gene matches: 7. This CDR3 is CASSPTSGRVADTQYF. DNA for the CDR3: TGTGCCAGCAGCCCGACTAGCGGGAGAGTCGCAGATACGCAGTATTTT.

This clonotype was observed at least ten times. The gene calls are TRBV6-1 and TRBJ2-1, with 11 bases identical to TRBD1. CDR1 and CDR2 from the germline V gene are MNHNS and SASEGT. J was trimmed by 7 bases and V by 6 bases; bases with no gene match: 5. The CDR3 is made up of 14 amino acids. The CDR3 loop is CASRSGTGGNEQFF. In nucleotides, the CDR3 is TGTGCCAGCAGATCCGGGACAGGGGGGAATGAGCAGTTCTTC.

This clonotype was recorded at least ten times. The chain combines TRBV15 with TRBJ1-4, with TRBD1 as a possible D gene (5 bases). The CDR3 covers 14 residues. CDR1 LNHNV and CDR2 YYDKDF come from the germline V gene (reference sequence). The V gene lost 0 bases and the J gene lost 7 bases, with 9 bases spanning the gap. The CDR3: CATSREGGTEKLFF. In nucleotides, the CDR3 is TGTGCCACCAGCAGAGAGGGGGGGACTGAAAAACTGTTTTTT.

This clonotype was seen ten or more times. CDR3 sequence reads: CASSYWTSLKTDTQYF. CDR3 nucleotide sequence: TGTGCCAGCAGCTATTGGACTAGCCTCAAAACAGATACGCAGTATTTT. This sequence joins TRBV28 and TRBJ2-3; TRBD2 matches 8 bases. The CDR3 totals 16 residues. V trimming: 6 bases; J trimming: 3 bases; junction bases outside the gene matches: 11. Germline V gives CDR1 MDHEN, CDR2 SYDVKM.

This clonotype has just a few counts. The chain's CDR3 is CASRQRGLWDYNEQFF. The CDR3 DNA reads TGTGCCAGCAGGCAGCGGGGGCTCTGGGACTACAATGAGCAGTTCTTC. The chain employs TRBV2 and TRBJ2-1; 8 bases are a match to TRBD2. The CDR3 has 16 amino acids. CDR1 is SNHLY and CDR2 is FYNNEI in the germline V gene. Trimming at V came to 6 bases and at J to 3 bases, leaving 10 bases not matched to a gene. Drawing the rest from reference TRBV2 and TRBJ2-1, the complete variable domain is EPEVTQTPSHQVTQMGQEVILRCVPISNHLYFYWYRQILGQKVEFLVSFYNNEISEKSEIFDDQFSVERPDGSNFTLKIRSTKLEDSAMYFCASRQRGLWDYNEQFFGPGTRLTVL.